Presented here are 27 T cell receptor beta chains from one specimen sequenced in a study of blood T cell repertoires in COVID-19. Measured with immunoSEQ multiplex PCR; TCRdb has only the in-frame clones, and not every one. The table includes tens of thousands of clones, approximately 85% detected once. Sequenced material: peripheral blood. The receptor source for this set is a woman over 75 with acute or convalescent COVID-19.

The CDR3 here is CASSLALSGNTIYF. CDR3 DNA: TGCGCCAGCAGCTTGGCCCTCTCTGGAAACACCATATATTTT. The chain joins TRBV5-1 to TRBJ1-3; D not resolved. CDR3 length: 14 residues. Trimming stripped 0 bases from V and 0 bases from J, with 4 bases between. Germline V gene data show CDR1 as SGHRS and CDR2 as YFSETQ.

The sample holds a few counts of this clone. The J gene is TRBJ2-7, the V gene TRBV5-1; 11 bases fit TRBD1. Germline lookup yields CDR1 SGHRS and CDR2 YFSETQ. Germline trimming cut 4 bases from V and 4 bases from J; bases unmatched to any gene: 4. The CDR3 consists of 14 residues. The CDR3 sequence: CASSIGTGGYEQYF. The CDR3 DNA sequence: TGCGCCAGCAGCATCGGGACAGGGGGTTACGAGCAGTACTTC.

The chain joins TRBV19 to TRBJ2-7; 9 nucleotides line up with TRBD1. In germline, CDR1 is LNHDA, CDR2 SQIVND (reference sequence). The CDR3 has 15 residues. V was clipped by 7 bases and J by 2 bases; unmatched bases: 9. The DNA of the CDR3 is TGTGCCAGTACGGTCTCGGGACAGGGCACCTACGAGCAGTACTTC. This translates into CASTVSGQGTYEQYF.

The chain is built from TRBV19 and TRBJ2-2; D perhaps matches TRBD2 (6 bases). The length of the CDR3 is 16 residues. V gave up 3 bases and J gave up 6 bases, with 17 bases separating them. Germline lookup yields CDR1 LNHDA and CDR2 SQIVND (reference sequence). The CDR3 region has the DNA TGTGCCAGTAGTATGGGGGGAAACCTCAAACCCGGGGAGCTGTTTTTT. This encodes CASSMGGNLKPGELFF.

The chain combines TRBV7-3 with TRBJ2-1; 7 positions match TRBD2. Germline V gives CDR1 SGHTA, CDR2 FQGTGA. This CDR3 comprises 15 residues. The ends lost 4 bases at V and 4 bases at J; junction bases unmatched: 7. The CDR3 DNA is TGTGCCAGCAGCTCTACTAGCGCCCATTACAATGAGCAGTTCTTC. It encodes CASSSTSAHYNEQFF.

V gene TRBV5-6 combines with J gene TRBJ1-2, with D maybe TRBD1 (6 bases). The CDR3 totals 16 residues. Germline V lookup: CDR1 SGHDT, CDR2 YYEEEE. V was pared by 2 bases and J by 3 bases, with 17 bases between. The CDR3 DNA reads TGTGCCAGCAGCTTCGGAGTCAGGACAGCAGACTATGGCTACACCTTC. Protein product: CASSFGVRTADYGYTF.

In its sample, this clone was seen once. CDR3 sequence (DNA): TGTGCCACCAGCAGAGATCGTGGCGGGTTTGGCTACACCTTC. It specifies CATSRDRGGFGYTF. The chain uses TRBV15 and TRBJ1-2, with D unresolved. Trimming shortened V by 0 bases and J by 7 bases, and 12 bases separated the two germline ends. CDR3 length equals 14 residues. The V gene's germline CDR1 is LNHNV and CDR2 YYDKDF (reference sequence). Together with reference TRBV15 and TRBJ1-2, the CDR3 gives the full variable domain: DAMVIQNPRYQVTQFGKPVTLSCSQTLNHNVMYWYQQKSSQAPKLLFHYYDKDFNNEADTPDNFQSRRPNTSFCFLDIRSPGLGDTAMYLCATSRDRGGFGYTFGSGTRLTVV.

The rearrangement links TRBV7-8 to TRBJ2-7; 7 nucleotides agree with TRBD1. This CDR3 contains 15 residues. V lost 1 base to trimming and J lost 0 bases; unmatched junction nucleotides: 3. In germline, CDR1 is SGHVS, CDR2 FQNEAQ. This CDR3 reads CASSLEGASSYEQYV. DNA of the CDR3: TGTGCCAGCAGCTTAGAGGGGGCAAGCTCCTACGAGCAGTACGTC.

J is TRBJ1-2 and V is TRBV7-9, with 7 bases matching TRBD1. Per germline, CDR1 SEHNR and CDR2 FQNEAQ (reference sequence). The CDR3 extends over 15 amino acids. J was trimmed by 3 bases and V by 0 bases; bases with no gene match: 4. CDR3 coding DNA: TGTGCCAGCAGCTTAGCAGGGGGCGATCACTATGGCTACACCTTC. This codes for CASSLAGGDHYGYTF.

This sequence joins TRBV6-1 and TRBJ2-2; 9 bases are shared with TRBD1. The germline V gene has CDR1 MNHNS and CDR2 SASEGT. There are 14 residues in the CDR3. The V and J ends lost 6 bases and 4 bases, in that order; junction bases with no gene match: 3. The CDR3 sequence: CASRGQGTTGELFF. For the CDR3, the DNA is TGTGCCAGCAGGGGACAGGGAACCACCGGGGAGCTGTTTTTT.

This chain links TRBV19 with TRBJ1-6, with D possibly TRBD1 on 6 matching bases. With 2 bases removed from V and 6 bases from J, the gap between germline ends came to 11 bases. This CDR3 is 15 amino acids long. The germline gives CDR1 LNHDA, CDR2 SQIVND (reference sequence). The CDR3 DNA sequence: TGTGCCAGTAGTATACGGGGGGGCGTTAATTCACCCCTCCACTTT. Protein product: CASSIRGGVNSPLHF.

For the CDR3, the DNA is TGTGCCAGCAGTTTACAGGGGGAGAGGGGGGTGCAGTACGTC. This codes for CASSLQGERGVQYV. The V call is TRBV27, the J call TRBJ2-7, with D maybe TRBD1 (7 bases). The V end was cut by 2 bases, the J end by 9 bases, with 17 bases between. The CDR3 extends over 14 amino acids. Looked up from germline, CDR1 is MNHEY and CDR2 is SMNVEV (reference sequence).

In this sample, this clone turned up a few times. V gene TRBV5-1 combines with J gene TRBJ2-2, with D uncertain. The CDR3 extends over 14 amino acids. The V end was cut by 6 bases, the J end by 4 bases, with 13 bases between. Germline V gene data show CDR1 as SGHRS and CDR2 as YFSETQ. The CDR3 is CASISEPITGELFF. The CDR3 DNA reads as TGCGCCAGCATCTCCGAACCTATCACCGGGGAGCTGTTTTTT.

This sequence joins TRBV5-1 and TRBJ2-6; 7 nucleotides line up with TRBD2. After removal of 4 bases from V and 0 bases from J, the junction contained 10 bases not matched to a gene. Germline lookup yields CDR1 SGHRS and CDR2 YFSETQ. This CDR3 region has 18 residues. CDR3 region: CASSPWEGILSGANVLTF. Here the CDR3 DNA reads TGCGCCAGCAGCCCCTGGGAGGGAATCCTCTCTGGGGCCAACGTCCTGACTTTC. Filled out from reference TRBV5-1 and TRBJ2-6, the complete variable domain reads KAGVTQTPRYLIKTRGQQVTLSCSPISGHRSVSWYQQTPGQGLQFLFEYFSETQRNKGNFPGRFSGRQFSNSRSEMNVSTLELGDSALYLCASSPWEGILSGANVLTFGAGSRLTVL.

The V gene is TRBV5-1, the J gene TRBJ2-1, with TRBD2 matching 8 bases. Looked up from germline, CDR1 is SGHRS and CDR2 is YFSETQ. The ends lost 0 bases at V and 0 bases at J; junction bases unmatched: 2. The CDR3 is made up of 16 amino acids. The CDR3 reads CASSLDAGGSYNEQFF. In nucleotides, the CDR3 is TGCGCCAGCAGCTTGGACGCGGGGGGCTCCTACAATGAGCAGTTCTTC.

This clone appeared once. The chain is built from TRBV5-1 and TRBJ2-1; 10 bases line up with TRBD1. Trimming took 8 bases from V and 9 from J; bases not matched to a gene: 11. CDR1 is SGHRS and CDR2 is YFSETQ in the germline V gene. The CDR3 has 14 amino acids. The CDR3 loop reads CASVAGTGDSEQFF. Here the CDR3 DNA reads TGCGCCAGTGTGGCCGGGACAGGGGATAGTGAGCAGTTCTTC.

The chain carries TRBV5-1 and TRBJ1-5; TRBD1 aligns across 9 bases. The germline gives CDR1 SGHRS, CDR2 YFSETQ. The CDR3 loop spans 14 amino acids. Trimming cost V 4 bases and J 9 bases; bases outside gene matches: 8. In DNA, the CDR3 is TGCGCCAGCAGCGTCCAACAGGGGGCGGCGCCCCAGCATTTT. Its protein is CASSVQQGAAPQHF.

The chain links TRBV18 to TRBJ2-7; 7 bases map to TRBD2. In germline, CDR1 is KGHSH, CDR2 LQKENI. The V and J ends lost 2 bases and 3 bases, in that order; junction bases with no gene match: 19. The length of the CDR3 is 19 residues. CDR3 region: CASSPAGLPKWTLRYEQYV. CDR3 nucleotides: TGTGCCAGCTCACCAGCGGGACTACCAAAGTGGACTCTTCGCTACGAGCAGTACGTC.

In this sample, this clone turned up a few times. The chain joins TRBV5-4 to TRBJ1-3; a possible D gene is TRBD1 (5 bases). Germline CDR1 SGHNT, CDR2 YYREEE (reference sequence). This CDR3 comprises 14 residues. V lost 4 bases and J 0 bases, leaving 8 bases between the germline ends. Written as DNA, the CDR3 is TGTGCCAGCAGCGGGGGGAACTCTGGAAACACCATATATTTT. It specifies CASSGGNSGNTIYF.

This chain links TRBV5-6 with TRBJ2-1, with no clear D. The CDR3 totals 11 residues. Trimming shortened V by 5 bases and J by 3 bases, and 3 bases separated the two germline ends. CDR1 is SGHDT, CDR2 YYEEEE, per germline. In nucleotides, the CDR3 is TGTGCCAGCAGATACTACAATGAGCAGTTCTTC. Translation: CASRYYNEQFF.

The gene calls are TRBV2 and TRBJ2-1; TRBD2 matches at 9 bases. This CDR3 is 15 amino acids long. With V trimmed by 7 bases and J by 3 bases, 7 bases remained unmatched. Germline V gene lookup returns CDR1 SNHLY and CDR2 FYNNEI. The CDR3 protein is CASTQGAGGYNEQFF. Written as DNA, the CDR3 is TGTGCCAGCACCCAGGGAGCGGGAGGCTACAATGAGCAGTTCTTC. Filled out from reference TRBV2 and TRBJ2-1, the complete variable domain reads EPEVTQTPSHQVTQMGQEVILRCVPISNHLYFYWYRQILGQKVEFLVSFYNNEISEKSEIFDDQFSVERPDGSNFTLKIRSTKLEDSAMYFCASTQGAGGYNEQFFGPGTRLTVL.

This chain connects TRBV25-1 to TRBJ2-3, with 10 nucleotides matching TRBD2. The germline V gene encodes CDR1 MGHDK and CDR2 SYGVNS. The V segment lost 3 bases and the J segment 2 bases; nucleotides outside the gene matches: 5. This CDR3 spans 16 amino acids. The CDR3 spells CASSEASGSLTDTQYF. In DNA form, the CDR3 reads TGTGCCAGCAGTGAGGCTAGCGGGAGCCTCACAGATACGCAGTATTTT.

This chain uses TRBV3-1 (or the pseudogene TRBV3-2) with TRBJ1-1; possibly TRBD1 for D (5 bases). The germline CDR1 and CDR2 sequences are LGHDT and YNNKEL (reference sequence). V gave up 4 bases and J gave up 0 bases, with 12 bases separating them. The CDR3 extends over 15 amino acids. The DNA for the CDR3 is TGTGCCAGCAGCCCGCGGGGCAGGATGAACACTGAAGCTTTCTTT. Translated: CASSPRGRMNTEAFF.

The chain combines TRBV5-1 with TRBJ2-3, with D possibly matching TRBD2 (7 bases). The V end was cut by 3 bases, the J end by 4 bases, with 12 bases between. Germline V gene data show CDR1 as SGHRS and CDR2 as YFSETQ. The CDR3 is 14 residues long. The CDR3 protein is CASSSRGAADTQYF. Here the CDR3 DNA reads TGCGCCAGCAGCTCCCGGGGGGCTGCAGATACGCAGTATTTT.

The rearrangement uses TRBV9 and TRBJ1-2; maybe TRBD1 (6 bases). Per germline, CDR1 SGDLS and CDR2 YYNGEE. The V gene lost 7 bases and the J gene lost 7 bases, with 20 bases spanning the gap. The CDR3 spans 14 residues. The CDR3 sequence: CASERRGGNGGYTF. DNA for the CDR3: TGTGCCAGCGAACGAAGGGGGGGGAACGGTGGCTACACCTTC.

The chain has TRBV29-1 and TRBJ1-2; D possibly corresponds to TRBD1 (5 bases). Germline V gene data show CDR1 as SQVTM and CDR2 as ANQGSEA. The CDR3 has 12 amino acids. The germline V and J ends were trimmed by 4 bases and 6 bases, with 12 bases remaining between them. In DNA form, the CDR3 reads TGCAGCGTTGCAGGGTTACGAGATGGCTACACCTTC. Translated: CSVAGLRDGYTF.

The rearrangement uses TRBV7-2 and TRBJ2-3, with 8 bases that match TRBD1. The ends lost 2 bases at V and 5 bases at J; junction bases unmatched: 3. The CDR3 contains 14 residues. CDR1 SGHTA and CDR2 FQGNSA come from the germline V gene. The CDR3, as DNA: TGTGCCAGCAGCTTACAGGGGGCGGAAGATACGCAGTATTTT. This translates into CASSLQGAEDTQYF. The full variable domain, completed using reference TRBV7-2 and TRBJ2-3, is GAGVSQSPSNKVTEKGKDVELRCDPISGHTALYWYRQSLGQGLEFLIYFQGNSAPDKSGLPSDRFSAERTGGSVSTLTIQRTQQEDSAVYLCASSLQGAEDTQYFGPGTRLTVL.